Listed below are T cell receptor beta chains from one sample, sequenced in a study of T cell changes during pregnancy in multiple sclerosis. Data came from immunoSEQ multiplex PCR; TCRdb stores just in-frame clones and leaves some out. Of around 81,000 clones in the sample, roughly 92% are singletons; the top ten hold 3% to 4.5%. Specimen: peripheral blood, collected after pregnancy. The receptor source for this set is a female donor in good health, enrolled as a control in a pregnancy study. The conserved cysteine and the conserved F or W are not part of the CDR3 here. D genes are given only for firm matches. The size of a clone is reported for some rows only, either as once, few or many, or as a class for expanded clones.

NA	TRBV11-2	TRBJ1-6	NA	ASSLDGDGYSPLH
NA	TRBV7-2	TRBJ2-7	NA	ASSLGTYEQY
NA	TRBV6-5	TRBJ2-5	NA	ASSWQGQETQY
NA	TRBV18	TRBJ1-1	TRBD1	ASSPGTGNTEAF
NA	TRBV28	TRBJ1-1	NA	ASSSGGWGTEAF
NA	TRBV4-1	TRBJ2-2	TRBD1	ASSQEGQVGGELF
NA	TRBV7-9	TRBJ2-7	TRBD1	ASSSKGQSFYEQY
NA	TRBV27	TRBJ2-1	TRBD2	ASSQRLAGESEQF
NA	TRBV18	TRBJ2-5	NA	ASSPPEGTQTQY
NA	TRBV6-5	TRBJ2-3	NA	ASSYPGTDTQY
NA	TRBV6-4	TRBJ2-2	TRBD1	ASSRTGGDTGELF
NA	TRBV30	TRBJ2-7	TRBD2	AWSVLGGRATPY
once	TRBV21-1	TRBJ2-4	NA	ASSKPTWDRAKNIQY
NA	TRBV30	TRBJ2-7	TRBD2	AWRKAGSYEQY
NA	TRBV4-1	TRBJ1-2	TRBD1	ASSQETGGGGGYT
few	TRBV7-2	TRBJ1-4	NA	ASSADTATNEKLF